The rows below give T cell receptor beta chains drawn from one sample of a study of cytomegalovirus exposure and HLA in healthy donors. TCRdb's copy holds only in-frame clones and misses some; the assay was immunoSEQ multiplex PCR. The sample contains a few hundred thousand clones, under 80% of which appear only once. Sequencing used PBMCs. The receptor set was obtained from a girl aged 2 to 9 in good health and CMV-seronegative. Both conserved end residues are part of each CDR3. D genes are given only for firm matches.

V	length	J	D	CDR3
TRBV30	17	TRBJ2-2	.	CAWSPGQYGTNTGELFF
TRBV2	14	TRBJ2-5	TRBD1	CASGQGGMRETQYF
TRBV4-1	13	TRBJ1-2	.	CASSQESGSGYTF
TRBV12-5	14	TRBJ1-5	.	CASGLEMGSQPQHF
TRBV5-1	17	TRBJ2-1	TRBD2	CASSLRTSGGPYNEQFF
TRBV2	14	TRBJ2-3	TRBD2	CARATSGAWYTQYF
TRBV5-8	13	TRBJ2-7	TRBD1	CASSFDRVYEQYF
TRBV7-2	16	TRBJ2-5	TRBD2	CASSSAVAGGRETQYF
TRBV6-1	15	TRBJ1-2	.	CASSEVGTLLDGYTF
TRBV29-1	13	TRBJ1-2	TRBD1	CSVEKGTGVGYTF
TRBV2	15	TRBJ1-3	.	CASSDEDASGNTIYF
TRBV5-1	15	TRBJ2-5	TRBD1	CASSTGQGKQETQYF
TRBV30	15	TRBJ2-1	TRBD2	CAWSVTSGIANEQFF
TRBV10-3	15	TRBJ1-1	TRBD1	CAISDFGQASTEAFF
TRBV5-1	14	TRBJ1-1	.	CASSSQGFNTEAFF
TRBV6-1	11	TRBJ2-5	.	CASKGQETQYF
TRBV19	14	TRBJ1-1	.	CASSMNPTSTEAFF
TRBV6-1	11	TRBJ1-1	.	CASSVPIEAFF
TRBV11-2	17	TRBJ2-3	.	CASSRSQGAGGTDTQYF
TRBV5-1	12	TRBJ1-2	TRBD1	CASRSGGSPHTF
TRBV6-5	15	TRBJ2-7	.	CASSYRGGSTYEQYF
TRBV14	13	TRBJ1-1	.	CASSQARTTEAFF
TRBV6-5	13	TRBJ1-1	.	CASSYSVRGEAFF
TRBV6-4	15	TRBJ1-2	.	CASSASFDRGYGYTF
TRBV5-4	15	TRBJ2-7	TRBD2	CASSLDSGRPYEQYF